The 10 T cell receptor beta chains reported below all come from one sample, sequenced in a study of CD8+ T cells in alopecia areata. The authors extracted RNA and reverse transcribed it into cDNA as the sequencing template. Data came from immunoSEQ multiplex PCR; TCRdb stores just in-frame clones and leaves some out. The data hold over 150,000 clones, with 55% to 70% observed a single time. Described treatment: oral pan-JAK inhibitor, 5-10 mg twice daily. Sequences were derived from CD4+ T cells sorted from blood, sampled at week 4, from a patient treated with tofacitinib. The receptors shown here come from a human donor with alopecia areata.

V usage is TRBV27 and J usage is TRBJ1-2; 7 bases align to TRBD1. The length of the CDR3 is 15 residues. Germline CDR1 is MNHEY and CDR2 is SMNVEV (reference sequence). J was trimmed by 4 bases and V by 3 bases; bases with no gene match: 8. The CDR3 sequence is CASSFAGTDSYGYTF. Here the CDR3 DNA reads TGTGCCAGCAGTTTTGCCGGGACAGATAGCTATGGCTACACCTTC.

This chain uses TRBV29-1 with TRBJ1-1; D is possibly TRBD1 (5 bases). V was trimmed by 4 bases and J by 4 bases, leaving 13 bases between them. Germline V gene sequence: CDR1 SQVTM, CDR2 ANQGSEA. CDR3 length equals 13 residues. The CDR3 spells CSVGGAVGTEAFF. The CDR3 DNA follows: TGCAGCGTTGGAGGGGCGGTGGGCACTGAAGCTTTCTTT.

This clone came up a few times. This chain links TRBV7-2 with TRBJ2-5; 8 positions agree with TRBD1. The germline V gene encodes CDR1 SGHTA and CDR2 FQGNSA. The CDR3 loop spans 17 amino acids. The V gene end was trimmed by 4 bases and the J gene end by 5 bases; junction bases not matched to a gene: 15. CDR3 in DNA: TGTGCCAGCAGCTCCGCTTTCCGGACAGGGCAATTGGAGACCCAGTACTTC. Translating it yields CASSSAFRTGQLETQYF.

The V gene is TRBV5-1, the J gene TRBJ2-7; unclear D gene. The germline V and J ends were trimmed by 1 base and 4 bases, with 9 bases remaining between them. The CDR3 contains 13 residues. Germline CDR1 reads SGHRS; CDR2 reads YFSETQ. The CDR3 DNA reads as TGCGCCAGCAGCTTGATGGACGGTTACGAGCAGTACTTC. It encodes CASSLMDGYEQYF.

This chain uses TRBV2 with TRBJ2-1; D gene uncertain. Germline lookup yields CDR1 SNHLY and CDR2 FYNNEI. The CDR3 is 11 amino acids. Trimming removed 5 bases from V and 7 bases from J, with 6 bases in between. The CDR3 spells CASSNVNEQFF. CDR3 DNA sequence: TGTGCCAGCAGTAACGTTAATGAGCAGTTCTTC.

For this clone: The CDR3 carries no conserved terminal phenylalanine or tryptophan, so it likely arises from a read error. The limits of the CDR3 on the DNA are not certain, so only TCRdb's listed CDR3 is given. This chain uses TRBV23-1 with TRBJ1-2; no check of the table's D call, TRBD1, against the DNA was made. TRBV23-1 falls under the ORF class, with uncertain function. The CDR3 is 11 residues long, counting both termini. CDR3 sequence: CASSQSNETGP.

This rearrangement joins TRBV7-9 to TRBJ2-5; 8 bases line up with TRBD1. The CDR3 is 19 amino acids. V gave up 1 base and J gave up 1 base; unmatched junction bases: 14. The germline V gene encodes CDR1 SEHNR and CDR2 FQNEAQ (reference sequence). CDR3 coding DNA: TGTGCCAGCAGCTTAGGCACAAGCGGACAGGGTCTGGTCCAAGAGACCCAGTACTTC. It encodes CASSLGTSGQGLVQETQYF.

V is TRBV2 and J is TRBJ1-1; maybe TRBD1 (6 bases). With 3 bases removed from V and 3 bases from J, the gap between germline ends came to 8 bases. This CDR3 spans 13 amino acids. Germline CDR1 reads SNHLY; CDR2 reads FYNNEI. The CDR3 reads CASSDDRHTEAFF. The CDR3 DNA reads as TGTGCCAGCAGTGACGACAGGCACACTGAAGCTTTCTTT. Together with reference TRBV2 and TRBJ1-1, the CDR3 gives the full variable domain: EPEVTQTPSHQVTQMGQEVILRCVPISNHLYFYWYRQILGQKVEFLVSFYNNEISEKSEIFDDQFSVERPDGSNFTLKIRSTKLEDSAMYFCASSDDRHTEAFFGQGTRLTVV.

This rearrangement joins TRBV9 to TRBJ2-7; tentative D call: TRBD2 (6 bases). V was clipped by 3 bases and J by 6 bases, with 13 bases between them. This CDR3 is 13 amino acids long. The germline V gene has CDR1 SGDLS and CDR2 YYNGEE. CDR3 sequence: CASSATSNPEQYF. The CDR3 coding sequence is TGTGCCAGCAGCGCTACTAGCAACCCCGAGCAGTACTTC.

The genes are TRBV2 and TRBJ2-5, with 10 bases that match TRBD2. The J segment lost 4 bases and the V segment lost 4 bases, leaving 6 bases of the junction unmatched. The CDR3 covers 15 residues. In germline, CDR1 is SNHLY, CDR2 FYNNEI. CDR3: CASSGQAGGLETQYF. The CDR3 DNA is TGTGCCAGCAGTGGGCAAGCGGGGGGGCTAGAGACCCAGTACTTC.